The 8 T cell receptor beta chains given below trace back to one sample, sequenced in a study of CD8 T cells in Susac syndrome. The RNA, about 0.45 to 1 ug, was put through reverse transcription using random hexamers. TCRdb itself ran the immunoSEQ multiplex PCR reads through MiXCR, one entry per CDR3 protein. The sample shows tens of thousands of distinct CDR3 sequences, about 95% of them seen only once. The source material was CD8+ T cells from PBMCs. The source is a human donor with Susac syndrome.

The chain recombines TRBV15 with TRBJ1-1; weak D call: TRBD1 (5 bases). This CDR3 has 15 residues. Trimming stripped 6 bases from V and 6 bases from J, with 20 bases between. Germline CDR1 and CDR2: LNHNV and YYDKDF (reference sequence). The CDR3 sequence: CATSTSMSRDAEAFF. CDR3 sequence (DNA): TGTGCCACCAGTACCTCCATGTCGAGGGACGCTGAAGCTTTCTTT. The full variable domain, in which reference TRBV15 and TRBJ1-1 provide the parts outside the CDR3, is DAMVIQNPRYQVTQFGKPVTLSCSQTLNHNVMYWYQQKSSQAPKLLFHYYDKDFNNEADTPDNFQSRRPNTSFCFLDIRSPGLGDTAMYLCATSTSMSRDAEAFFGQGTRLTVV.

The V call is TRBV11-2, the J call TRBJ2-1; D is perhaps TRBD1 or TRBD2 (5 bases each). The CDR3 contains 16 residues. Trimming removed 1 base from V and 0 bases from J, with 10 bases in between. Germline V gene lookup returns CDR1 SGHAT and CDR2 FQNNGV. Written as DNA, the CDR3 is TGTGCCAGCAGCTTAGGAGGGGTAAGCTCCTACAATGAGCAGTTCTTC. Encoded protein: CASSLGGVSSYNEQFF.

J is TRBJ1-4 and V is TRBV12-3 or TRBV12-4; D possibly corresponds to TRBD1 (5 bases). The CDR3 loop spans 14 amino acids. V lost 3 bases and J 7 bases, leaving 12 bases between the germline ends. The CDR3 loop reads CASSFGGGSEKLFF. In DNA, the CDR3 is TGTGCCAGCAGTTTCGGGGGAGGAAGTGAAAAACTGTTTTTT.

The V gene is TRBV19, the J gene TRBJ2-7, with D perhaps matching TRBD1 (6 bases). CDR1 LNHDA and CDR2 SQIVND come from the germline V gene (reference sequence). V was cut by 8 bases and J by 5 bases, with 16 bases left in between. The CDR3 covers 13 residues. In DNA form, the CDR3 reads TGTGCCAGTGGTGTGACAGGTTGGCACGAGCAGTACTTC. This gives the protein CASGVTGWHEQYF.

V usage is TRBV20-1 and J usage is TRBJ2-7, with 7 bases that match TRBD1. The V segment lost 6 bases and the J segment 2 bases; nucleotides outside the gene matches: 7. This CDR3 is 13 amino acids long. Germline values: CDR1 DFQATT, CDR2 SNEGSKA (reference sequence). The CDR3 sequence is CSARDSRAYEQYF. The CDR3 DNA follows: TGCAGTGCCCGGGACAGCCGGGCCTACGAGCAGTACTTC.

J is TRBJ1-1 and V is TRBV5-1; TRBD1 is a possible D gene (6 bases). The V gene's germline CDR1 is SGHRS and CDR2 YFSETQ. The CDR3 contains 13 residues. The ends were cut back, 5 bases at V and 4 bases at J, with 12 bases in the middle. CDR3 amino acids: CASREGQGTEAFF. Here the CDR3 DNA reads TGCGCCAGCAGGGAGGGACAAGGCACTGAAGCTTTCTTT.

V usage is TRBV6-1 and J usage is TRBJ2-5, with D uncertain. Trimming removed 7 bases at V and 2 bases at J, with 5 bases between. CDR1 MNHNS and CDR2 SASEGT come from the germline V gene. This CDR3 comprises 11 residues. This chain's CDR3 is CASIQQETQYF. The CDR3 bases are TGTGCCAGCATCCAACAAGAGACCCAGTACTTC.

The V call is TRBV12-3 or TRBV12-4, the J call TRBJ2-2, with D hard to call. With 7 bases removed from V and 4 bases from J, the gap between germline ends came to 16 bases. The CDR3 contains 15 residues. CDR3 loop: CASTTPEDFTGELFF. The DNA of the CDR3 is TGTGCCAGCACCACCCCTGAGGATTTCACCGGGGAGCTGTTTTTT.